The text below deals with one TCR beta chain. Per the germline V gene, CDR1 is MGHRA and CDR2 is YSYEKL. Between the trimmed V and J ends, which lost 0 bases and 4 bases, there was a span of 21 bases. The CDR3 length is 18 residues. The data originate from a study of T-cell reconstitution after alpha-beta-depleted transplantation in children. Library preparation (for TCRbeta) was performed with unique molecular identifiers. TCRdb reprocessed the PCR reads via MiXCR and lists one record per CDR3 protein. Of about 400,000 distinct CDR3 sequences in the sample, roughly 13% were seen once. The genes are TRBV4-1 and TRBJ1-2; D is possibly TRBD1 (6 bases). This receptor was obtained from a human donor who donated a stem cell graft to a child with Fanconi anemia. This specimen was PBMCs, taken from the stem cell graft. The CDR3 sequence is CASSQERETGGPLYGYTF. The CDR3, as DNA: TGCGCCAGCAGCCAAGAGCGTGAGACAGGTGGTCCCCTCTATGGCTACACCTTC.